Each of the 11 T cell receptor beta chains below was sequenced from the same sample in a study of patients and donors after allogeneic stem cell transplantation. TCRdb reprocessed the RT-PCR reads via MiXCR and lists one record per CDR3 protein. In the table there are 900,000 to 1,000,000 distinct CDR3 sequences, roughly 18% of which are singletons. Sample: blood, either unsorted or a sorted T cell fraction (not recorded which). These receptors were taken from a human donor who was either an allogeneic HSCT recipient or a stem cell or donor lymphocyte infusion donor (not recorded which). It is not recorded whose cells these are; they may come from a transplant donor.

The V call is TRBV20-1, the J call TRBJ2-5; 7 bases are a match to TRBD1. The CDR3 is 17 residues long. The germline V gene has CDR1 DFQATT and CDR2 SNEGSKA (reference sequence). V was pared by 0 bases and J by 1 base, with 11 bases of the junction left unmatched. The CDR3 region is CSARDSAGQVFQETQYF. CDR3 sequence (DNA): TGCAGTGCTAGAGATTCTGCTGGACAGGTATTCCAAGAGACCCAGTACTTC.

This clonotype has a single count. The CDR3 coding sequence is TGTGCCAGCAGCTTGCATATGAATAGCAATCAGCCCCAGCATTTT. Translation: CASSLHMNSNQPQHF. The chain carries TRBV5-6 and TRBJ1-5, with D uncertain. In germline, CDR1 is SGHDT, CDR2 YYEEEE. This CDR3 has 15 amino acids. The ends were cut back, 1 base at V and 0 bases at J, with 8 bases in the middle.

This chain links TRBV24-1 with TRBJ2-5; 10 bases match TRBD1. V lost 7 bases, J lost 4 bases, and 5 bases stayed unmatched. From germline, CDR1 is KGHDR and CDR2 SFDVKD. This CDR3 has 14 residues. The CDR3 reads CATRGTGETETQYF. In DNA, the CDR3 is TGTGCCACCAGAGGGACAGGGGAAACAGAGACCCAGTACTTC.

This sequence joins TRBV20-1 and TRBJ1-3; D is ambiguous. Deletions cut 7 bases from V and 2 bases from J, with 6 bases between. The germline V gene has CDR1 DFQATT and CDR2 SNEGSKA (reference sequence). This CDR3 contains 11 residues. CDR3 coding DNA: TGCAGTGGGCAGGCTGGAAACACCATATATTTT. Translating gives CSGQAGNTIYF.

Note on this clonotype: An end of the junction does not agree with germline; a read error may underlie this. The chain has TRBV20-1 and TRBJ2-5, with 7 bases that match TRBD2. From germline, CDR1 is DFQATT and CDR2 SNEGSKA (reference sequence). The CDR3 consists of 13 residues. The CDR3 coding sequence is TGTAGTCCCCTAGCGGCCCGGGTGGAGACCCAGTACTTC. Its translation is CSPLAARVETQYF.

This clonotype was detected a few times. The J gene is TRBJ2-7, the V gene TRBV28, with 14 bases fitting TRBD2. V lost 4 bases and J lost 4; bases outside the gene matches: 9. Germline-derived CDR1 and CDR2 are MDHEN and SYDVKM. This CDR3 has 17 residues. The CDR3 DNA sequence: TGTGCCAGCAGTTCCCCGGGACTAGCGGGAGCATTATACGAGCAGTACTTC. Encoded protein: CASSSPGLAGALYEQYF. Using reference TRBV28 and TRBJ2-7 for the parts outside the CDR3, the full variable domain is DVKVTQSSRYLVKRTGEKVFLECVQDMDHENMFWYRQDPGLGLRLIYFSYDVKMKEKGDIPEGYSVSREKKERFSLILESASTNQTSMYLCASSSPGLAGALYEQYFGPGTRLTVT.

Here the CDR3 reads CASSHGQREQFF. CDR3 bases: TGCGCCAGCAGCCATGGACAGCGTGAGCAGTTCTTC. J is TRBJ2-1 and V is TRBV4-3, with D maybe TRBD1 (6 bases). The CDR3 has 12 residues. The ends were cut back, 3 bases at V and 9 bases at J, with 9 bases in the middle. Germline CDR1 reads LGHNA; CDR2 reads YSLEER.

This clonotype was seen more than once but under ten times. The CDR3 sequence: CASSLIAGAVYNEQFF. DNA for the CDR3: TGTGCCAGCAGCTTAATAGCGGGGGCCGTCTACAATGAGCAGTTCTTC. The chain combines TRBV11-2 with TRBJ2-1; 9 bases match TRBD2. The germline CDR1 and CDR2 sequences are SGHAT and FQNNGV. CDR3 length: 16 residues. The V gene end was trimmed by 2 bases and the J gene end by 3 bases; junction bases not matched to a gene: 5.

The chain is built from TRBV2 and TRBJ2-7; D may be TRBD1 (6 bases). The CDR3 is 14 amino acids. Germline CDR1 reads SNHLY; CDR2 reads FYNNEI. With 6 bases removed from V and 3 bases from J, the gap between germline ends came to 15 bases. The CDR3 sequence is CASRDRGRSYEQYF. As DNA, the CDR3 is TGTGCCAGCAGGGATAGGGGGAGAAGCTACGAGCAGTACTTC.

The chain couples TRBV3-1 to TRBJ2-3; D possibly corresponds to TRBD2 (6 bases). Trimming removed 4 bases from V and 6 bases from J, with 14 bases in between. Germline CDR1 LGHDT, CDR2 YNNKEL (reference sequence). The CDR3 loop spans 14 amino acids. The CDR3 loop reads CASSPPGGLDTQYF. CDR3 nucleotide sequence: TGTGCCAGCAGCCCCCCCGGAGGGTTGGATACGCAGTATTTT.

This clonotype was picked up a small number of times. The chain uses TRBV15 and TRBJ1-1, with no clear D. CDR1 is LNHNV, CDR2 YYDKDF, per germline (reference sequence). CDR3 length: 15 residues. V shed 1 base and J shed 0 bases, with 9 bases lying between them. As DNA, the CDR3 is TGTGCCACCAGCAGAGGTACGGAATTGAACACTGAAGCTTTCTTT. Translated: CATSRGTELNTEAFF.